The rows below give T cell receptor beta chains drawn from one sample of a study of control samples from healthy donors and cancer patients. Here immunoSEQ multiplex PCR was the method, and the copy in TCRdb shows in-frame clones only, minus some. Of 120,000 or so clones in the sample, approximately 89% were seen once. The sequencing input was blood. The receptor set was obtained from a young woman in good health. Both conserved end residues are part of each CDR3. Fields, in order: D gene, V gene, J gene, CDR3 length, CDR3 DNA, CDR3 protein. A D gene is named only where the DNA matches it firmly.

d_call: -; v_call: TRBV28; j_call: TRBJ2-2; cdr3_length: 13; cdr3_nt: TGTGCCAGCAGTCCCCCCCAAGCCGGGGAGCTGTTTTTT; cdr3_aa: CASSPPQAGELFF
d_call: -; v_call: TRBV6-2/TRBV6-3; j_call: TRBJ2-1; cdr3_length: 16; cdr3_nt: TGTGCCAGCAGCACCAGAGTAGCAGGGCGGTACAATGAGCAGTTCTTC; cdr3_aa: CASSTRVAGRYNEQFF
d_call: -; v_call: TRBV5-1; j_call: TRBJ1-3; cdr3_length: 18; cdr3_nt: TGCGCCAGCAGCTTGGGGCCTACCAGGGGCCCCTCTGGAAACACCATATATTTT; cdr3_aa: CASSLGPTRGPSGNTIYF
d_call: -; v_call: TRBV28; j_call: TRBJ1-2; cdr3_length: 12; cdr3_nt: TGTGCCAGCAGTTCGGGGGGGTTTGGCTACACCTTC; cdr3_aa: CASSSGGFGYTF
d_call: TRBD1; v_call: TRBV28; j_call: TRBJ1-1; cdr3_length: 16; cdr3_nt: TGTGCCAGCAGTTTATACGGTGGAGGGGGCGTCACTGAAGCTTTCTTT; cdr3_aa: CASSLYGGGGVTEAFF
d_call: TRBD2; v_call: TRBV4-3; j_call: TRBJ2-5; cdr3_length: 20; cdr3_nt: TGCGCCAGCAGCCAAGTTCTCAGCGGGGGGGTTGCGGGAGAACAAGAGACCCAGTACTTC; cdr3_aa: CASSQVLSGGVAGEQETQYF
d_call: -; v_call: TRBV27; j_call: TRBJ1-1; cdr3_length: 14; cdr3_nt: TGTGCCAGCAGTTTAAGGGGCGCGTCGGCTGAAGCTTTCTTT; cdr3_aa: CASSLRGASAEAFF
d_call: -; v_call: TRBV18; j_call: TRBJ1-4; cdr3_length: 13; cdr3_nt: TGTGCCAGCTCAGAGACAACTAATGAAAAACTGTTTTTT; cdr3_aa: CASSETTNEKLFF
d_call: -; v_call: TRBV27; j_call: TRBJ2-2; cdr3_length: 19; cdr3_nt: TGTGCCAGCACCATGGACGGAAGGGTCGGCAAGATTAACACCGGGGAGCTGTTTTTT; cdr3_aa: CASTMDGRVGKINTGELFF
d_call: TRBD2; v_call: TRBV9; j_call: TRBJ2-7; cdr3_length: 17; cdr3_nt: TGTGCCAGCAGCGTCGCCGGGGGAGCGGGGAGACACTACGAGCAGTACTTC; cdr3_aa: CASSVAGGAGRHYEQYF
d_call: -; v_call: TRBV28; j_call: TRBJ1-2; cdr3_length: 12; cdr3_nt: TGTGCCAGCAGTACAGGGATGGATGGCTACACCTTC; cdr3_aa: CASSTGMDGYTF